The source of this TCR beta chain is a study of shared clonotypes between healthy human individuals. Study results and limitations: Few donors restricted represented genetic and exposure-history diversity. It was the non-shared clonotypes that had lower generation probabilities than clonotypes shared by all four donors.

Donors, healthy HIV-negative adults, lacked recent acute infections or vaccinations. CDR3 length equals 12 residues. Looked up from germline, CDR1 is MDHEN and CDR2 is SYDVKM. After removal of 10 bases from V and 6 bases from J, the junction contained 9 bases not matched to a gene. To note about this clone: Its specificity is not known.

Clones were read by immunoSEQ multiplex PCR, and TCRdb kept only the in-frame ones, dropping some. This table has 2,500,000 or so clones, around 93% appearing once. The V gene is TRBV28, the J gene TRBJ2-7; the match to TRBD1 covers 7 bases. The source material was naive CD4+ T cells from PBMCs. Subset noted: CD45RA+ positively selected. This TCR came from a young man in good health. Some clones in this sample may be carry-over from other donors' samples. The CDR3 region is CATQGPGGEQYF. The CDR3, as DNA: TGTGCCACACAGGGGCCTGGGGGCGAGCAGTACTTC.